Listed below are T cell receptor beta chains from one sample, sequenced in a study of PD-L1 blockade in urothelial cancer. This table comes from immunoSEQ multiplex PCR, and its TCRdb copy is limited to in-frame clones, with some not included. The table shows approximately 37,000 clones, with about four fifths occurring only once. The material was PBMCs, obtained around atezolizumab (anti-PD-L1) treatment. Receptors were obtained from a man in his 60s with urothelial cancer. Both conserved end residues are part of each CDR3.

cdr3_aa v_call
CATRISGVETQYF TRBV19
CASRHLGQGVEQPQHF TRBV19
CASSLDYPGETQYF TRBV11-3
CASSIRGTRSTDTQYF TRBV19
CASSWGLAGGGYNEQFF TRBV11-3
CSVEGLSSYEQYF TRBV29-1
CASSPGFAARHEQFF TRBV5-8
CASSLEVSRGEGYTF TRBV5-1
CASSETSNEQFF TRBV18
CASSLSGPSGRAGGTDTQYF TRBV27
CASSSLGGSNQPQHF TRBV7-9
CASSPRAGHPPDTQYF TRBV7-2
CASSSQTGYEQYF TRBV7-2
CSVEVTGALEQYF TRBV29-1
CASSPLSGGSSYNEQFF TRBV5-1
CASSLGGAGGPRYEQYF TRBV5-1
CASSFTGDPYNEQFF TRBV11-3
CSVGDSDLEPQHF TRBV29-1
CASSEVRHTDTQYF TRBV6-1
CASSMGRGGETQYF TRBV19
CASSLAGGHQVNTEAFF TRBV7-9
CASSLNVQGRIFNYGYTF TRBV28
CATSKGASYEQYF TRBV15
CASSLAQNTEAFF TRBV7-9
CSAVGQGNGYTF TRBV29-1
CASSSWTGAYSNQPQHF TRBV7-2
CASSPLAGGFHTGELFF TRBV19
CASSLQGSNTEAFF TRBV7-9
CASSLDSGSWQETQYF TRBV7-2
CASSFDTGGYGYTF TRBV7-2
CASSAPGGQIEQFF TRBV9
CASSLGTDPRYEQYF TRBV7-8
CAISESSSGGAYIQYF TRBV10-3
CASNPGLWGVGTEAFF TRBV5-4
CASSPDRGGWNEQFF TRBV6-1
CAISPSEGVFTEAFF TRBV10-3
CASSLILTGVDEQYF TRBV14
CAISGQGFGGSGNTIYF TRBV10-3
CASKKGGGGQPQHF TRBV6-1
CASSIRWGGPDTQYF TRBV19
CASSLAVTGETQYF TRBV5-4
CSGGGPTMNTEAFF TRBV29-1
CASSDRGLAQETQYF TRBV2
CASSLSGPTDTQYF TRBV11-3
CASSLDPRLAGGLGTDTQYF TRBV11-2
CASSSQGPRQTQYF TRBV11-2
CASTGNSYNEQFF TRBV19
CASSPGTGWTEAFF TRBV28
CASRTTGTGAYEQYF TRBV6-5
CASSLVSGGETQYF TRBV7-2
CASSIGDRAWGTEAFF TRBV19
CASSPDRGQETQYF TRBV2
CASSERTGLNTEAFF TRBV6-1
CATSRDRETQYF TRBV15
CASSSPGEGQPQHF TRBV27